Below, 24 T cell receptor beta chains from the same sample are listed, as sequenced in a study of control samples from healthy donors and cancer patients (dated by TCRdb to the early 2020s). Library preparation used the immunoSEQ multiplex PCR assay. Imported from immuneACCESS, the table was reduced by TCRdb to in-frame sequences with V and J called. These copies leave out some clones; in studies compared against another copy, an unresolved V gene accounts for under half, and the cause of the remainder is not known. The sample table contains some 110,000 clones; only one count was recorded for roughly 92% of them. The ten top clones hold about 2.6% of the sample. Sequenced: blood. Receptors originate from a man in his thirties or forties in good health.

Only one count was recorded for this clone. This sequence joins TRBV6-5 and TRBJ2-3, with D maybe TRBD1 (5 bases). V was cut by 10 bases and J by 4 bases, with 21 bases left in between. This CDR3 contains 15 residues. Germline CDR1 is MNHEY and CDR2 is SVGAGI. The chain's CDR3 is CATLGAGRISDTQYF. CDR3 nucleotides: TGTGCCACTCTTGGGGCCGGCAGAATTTCAGATACGCAGTATTTT.

This sequence joins TRBV2 and TRBJ2-2; 11 positions match TRBD2. With 7 bases clipped from V and 1 base from J, the junction kept 8 bases outside the gene matches. CDR1 and CDR2 from the germline V gene are SNHLY and FYNNEI. The CDR3 sequence is 17 residues long. CDR3 residues: CASTIALAGGNTGELFF. CDR3 in DNA: TGTGCCAGCACCATAGCCCTAGCGGGGGGGAACACCGGGGAGCTGTTTTTT.

This chain links TRBV27 with TRBJ1-6; no definite D call. This CDR3 has 13 residues. V gave up 6 bases and J gave up 3 bases, with 6 bases separating them. CDR1 and CDR2 from the germline V gene are MNHEY and SMNVEV (reference sequence). The CDR3 region has the DNA TGTGCCAGCAGGGGCAGCTATAATTCACCCCTCCACTTT. This gives the protein CASRGSYNSPLHF.

This clone has just one count. V gene TRBV6-1 combines with J gene TRBJ1-5, with TRBD1 matching over 8 bases. Germline CDR1 is MNHNS and CDR2 is SASEGT. V shed 0 bases, J shed 7 bases, and the junction held 5 bases outside the gene matches. CDR3 length: 15 residues. This CDR3 reads CASSEASGTGQPQHF. The DNA for the CDR3 is TGTGCCAGCAGTGAAGCTTCCGGGACAGGCCAGCCCCAGCATTTT.

This clone was detected only a few times. The chain uses TRBV6-5 and TRBJ2-7, with TRBD1 matching over 9 bases. Trimming at V came to 6 bases and at J to 4 bases, leaving 10 bases not matched to a gene. This CDR3 comprises 15 residues. Germline V lookup: CDR1 MNHEY, CDR2 SVGAGI. CDR3 nucleotide sequence: TGTGCCAGCAGGAGCGGGACAGGGAATTCGTACGAGCAGTACGTC. Its translation is CASRSGTGNSYEQYV.

The CDR3 DNA sequence: TGTGCCAGTGACCGATTCGGCCGGACACTCTACGAGCAGTACGTC. Translated: CASDRFGRTLYEQYV. The chain uses TRBV21-1 and TRBJ2-7; TRBD1 is taken as the D call from the table, unchecked against the DNA. TRBV21-1 is a recognized pseudogene. CDR3 size: 15 residues.

CDR3 loop: CASSSGTGAIDEQYF. CDR3 in DNA: TGTGCCAGCAGCTCCGGGACAGGGGCGATCGACGAGCAGTACTTC. This chain links TRBV7-9 with TRBJ2-7, with TRBD1 matching 10 bases. CDR1 is SEHNR, CDR2 FQNEAQ, per germline (reference sequence). J lost 5 bases, V lost 4 bases, and 8 bases had no gene match. The CDR3 contains 15 residues. The variable domain in full, with the rest retrieved from reference TRBV7-9 and TRBJ2-7, is DTGVSQNPRHKITKRGQNVTFRCDPISEHNRLYWYRQTLGQGPEFLTYFQNEAQLEKSRLLSDRFSAERPKGSFSTLEIQRTEQGDSAMYLCASSSGTGAIDEQYFGPGTRLTVT.

The genes are TRBV19 and TRBJ2-1, with 9 nucleotides matching TRBD1. After removal of 3 bases from V and 8 bases from J, the junction contained 11 bases not matched to a gene. The CDR3 covers 16 residues. Germline V lookup: CDR1 LNHDA, CDR2 SQIVND (reference sequence). CDR3 loop: CASSIGQGRNSDEQFF. CDR3 in DNA: TGTGCCAGTAGTATCGGACAGGGGCGAAACTCCGATGAGCAGTTCTTC.

This chain connects TRBV2 to TRBJ1-1, with D unclear. The CDR3 runs to 15 residues. V lost 8 bases, J lost 0 bases, and 16 bases lay in between. CDR1 and CDR2 (germline): SNHLY, FYNNEI. CDR3 nucleotides: TGTGCCAGCTTGAGGAATGACTTGATGAACACTGAAGCTTTCTTT. This encodes CASLRNDLMNTEAFF.

Concerning this clone: The sample has other DNA sequences that encode this CDR3 too. The rearrangement uses TRBV19 and TRBJ1-2; a weak D match, TRBD1 (5 bases). CDR1 and CDR2 from the germline V gene are LNHDA and SQIVND (reference sequence). V lost 3 bases to trimming and J lost 2 bases, with 13 bases between them. The CDR3 is made up of 15 amino acids. CDR3: CASSMGPGSNYGYTF. The CDR3 nucleotides are TGTGCCAGTAGTATGGGGCCAGGCAGCAACTATGGCTACACCTTC.

The rearrangement links TRBV10-3 to TRBJ2-7, with D uncertain. The CDR3 contains 16 residues. Trimming stripped 2 bases from V and 3 bases from J, with 17 bases between. Germline-derived CDR1 and CDR2 are ENHRY and SYGVKD. CDR3 DNA: TGTGCCATCAGTGAGAAAACGCGCGTAGGTAACTACGAGCAGTACTTC. Protein product: CAISEKTRVGNYEQYF.

The rearrangement links TRBV24-1 to TRBJ1-1; possible D gene TRBD1, 5 bases. This CDR3 is 14 amino acids long. Germline-derived CDR1 and CDR2 are KGHDR and SFDVKD. Trimming took off 7 bases at V and 3 bases at J, with 14 bases between the two ends. The CDR3 region has the DNA TGTGCCACCAGGGCAGAGGGGCGGGACACTGAAGCTTTCTTT. As protein: CATRAEGRDTEAFF.

J is TRBJ2-7 and V is TRBV10-3; 12 positions agree with TRBD1. This CDR3 contains 14 residues. The J segment lost 7 bases and the V segment lost 6 bases, leaving 7 bases of the junction unmatched. From germline, CDR1 is ENHRY and CDR2 SYGVKD. The CDR3 sequence: CAIRPGQGASEQYF. As DNA, the CDR3 is TGTGCCATCAGGCCGGGACAGGGGGCAAGTGAGCAGTACTTC.

This clone was seen once. The chain combines TRBV6-5 with TRBJ1-3; D is uncertain. The germline V gene encodes CDR1 MNHEY and CDR2 SVGAGI. This CDR3 spans 12 amino acids. Trimming stripped 6 bases from V and 2 bases from J, with 5 bases between. The CDR3 DNA sequence: TGTGCCAGCAGCGACGCTGGAAACACCATATATTTT. The encoded protein is CASSDAGNTIYF.

V is TRBV9 and J is TRBJ1-1, with D hard to call. Germline CDR1 and CDR2: SGDLS and YYNGEE. The germline V and J ends were trimmed by 0 bases and 7 bases, with 19 bases remaining between them. CDR3 length equals 16 residues. The CDR3 nucleotides read TGTGCCAGCAGCGTAGAGGTAGAGGGCGCTGTTGGTGAAGCTTTCTTT. As protein: CASSVEVEGAVGEAFF.

This clone has a single count. The genes are TRBV15 and TRBJ1-4; no clear D gene. There are 12 residues in the CDR3. With 5 bases removed from V and 7 bases from J, the gap between germline ends came to 8 bases. Per germline, CDR1 LNHNV and CDR2 YYDKDF (reference sequence). CDR3 coding DNA: TGTGCCACCAGCGGAAGTAGTGAAAAACTGTTTTTT. Amino acid sequence: CATSGSSEKLFF.

V gene TRBV11-2 combines with J gene TRBJ2-7, with 8 bases identical to TRBD2. V gave up 1 base and J gave up 3 bases; unmatched junction bases: 17. CDR3 length: 19 amino acids. From germline, CDR1 is SGHAT and CDR2 FQNNGV. DNA of the CDR3: TGTGCCAGCAGCTTAGGGGCGTGGGAACCGGGACTAGGCCTCTACGAGCAGTACTTC. Translating it yields CASSLGAWEPGLGLYEQYF.

Worth noting for this clone: The same CDR3 can be traced to other DNA sequences in this sample. This rearrangement joins TRBV6-5 to TRBJ1-2; D gene ambiguous. V lost 5 bases to trimming and J lost 3 bases, with 7 bases between them. Germline assignment: CDR1 MNHEY and CDR2 SVGAGI. CDR3 length: 12 amino acids. Here the CDR3 DNA reads TGTGCCAGCAGTCGGGGATACTATGGCTACACCTTC. It specifies CASSRGYYGYTF.

V usage is TRBV9 and J usage is TRBJ2-1, with 16 bases matching TRBD2. J lost 2 bases, V lost 2 bases, and 4 bases had no gene match. The CDR3 length is 18 residues. Germline CDR1 SGDLS, CDR2 YYNGEE. In DNA, the CDR3 is TGTGCCAGCAGCGTTTCCGGGACTAGCGGGGGGGCCTACAATGAGCAGTTCTTC. Translated: CASSVSGTSGGAYNEQFF.

The chain couples TRBV30 to TRBJ1-5, with 7 positions matching TRBD1. With 6 bases clipped from V and 6 bases from J, the junction kept 20 bases outside the gene matches. This CDR3 region has 17 residues. CDR1 GTSNPN and CDR2 SVGIG come from the germline V gene (reference sequence). The CDR3 spells CACPSDRPDCSRQPQHF. As DNA, the CDR3 is TGTGCCTGCCCCTCGGACAGGCCCGACTGTTCTCGTCAGCCCCAGCATTTT. Drawing the rest from reference TRBV30 and TRBJ1-5, the complete variable domain is SQTIHQWPATLVQPVGSPLSLECTVEGTSNPNLYWYRQAAGRGLQLLFYSVGIGQISSEVPQNLSASRPQDRQFILSSKKLLLSDSGFYLCACPSDRPDCSRQPQHFGDGTRLSIL.

This clone was recorded only once. The chain combines TRBV2 with TRBJ2-7; no reliable D call. The germline V gene has CDR1 SNHLY and CDR2 FYNNEI. The CDR3 consists of 14 residues. The CDR3 is CASNERFLTYEQYV. As DNA, the CDR3 is TGTGCCAGCAATGAACGGTTCCTAACCTACGAGCAGTACGTC.

This chain joins TRBV7-8 and TRBJ1-5; the D gene is possibly TRBD1 (5 bases). CDR1 SGHVS and CDR2 FQNEAQ come from the germline V gene. Trimming removed 5 bases from V and 0 bases from J, with 11 bases in between. CDR3 size: 15 residues. The CDR3 DNA sequence: TGTGCCAGCAGCCTTAGGGGCGGTAGCAATCAGCCCCAGCATTTT. Its translation: CASSLRGGSNQPQHF.

The rearrangement joins TRBV4-2 to TRBJ2-2; 8 bases are shared with TRBD1. The CDR3 length is 15 residues. Germline CDR1 reads LGHNA; CDR2 reads YNFKEQ. The V segment lost 1 base and the J segment 4 bases; nucleotides outside the gene matches: 2. CDR3 in amino acids: CASSQAGQVTGELFF. In nucleotides, the CDR3 is TGTGCCAGCAGCCAAGCGGGACAGGTCACCGGGGAGCTGTTTTTT.

This chain uses TRBV6-5 with TRBJ1-1, with a possible D match to TRBD1 (6 bases). Trimming cost V 8 bases and J 3 bases, with 13 bases left between them. The CDR3 runs to 13 residues. The germline CDR1 and CDR2 sequences are MNHEY and SVGAGI. The CDR3 region has the DNA TGTGCCAGCTCAACGAGGGGGGACACTGAAGCTTTCTTT. Translation gives CASSTRGDTEAFF.